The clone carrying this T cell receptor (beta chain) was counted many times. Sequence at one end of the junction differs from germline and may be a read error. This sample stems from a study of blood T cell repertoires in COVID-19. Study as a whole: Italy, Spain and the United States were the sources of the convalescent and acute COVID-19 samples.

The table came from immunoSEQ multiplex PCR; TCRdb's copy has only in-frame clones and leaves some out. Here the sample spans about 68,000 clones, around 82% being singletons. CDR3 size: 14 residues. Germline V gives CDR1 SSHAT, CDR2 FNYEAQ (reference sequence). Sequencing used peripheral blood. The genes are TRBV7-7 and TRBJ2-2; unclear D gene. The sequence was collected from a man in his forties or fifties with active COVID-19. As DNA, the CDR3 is TGTGCTAGCAGCTACCCTGAGAGTCCCGGGGAGCTGTTTTTT. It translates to CASSYPESPGELFF.